This note documents a single T cell receptor (beta chain) sequence. The antigen is undetermined. These data are taken from a study of CD4 T cells in relation to SARS-CoV-2 and coronaviruses. Turning to the study itself: TCR beta CDR3s were sequenced after approximately ten-day antigen culture of PBMCs. The restricting HLA molecule for shared crossreactive spike epitopes was mapped. No peptide or an HIV-1 Nef peptide pool served as negative control.

Assay used: immunoSEQ multiplex PCR; TCRdb lists only in-frame clones, some missing. The data show 20,000 to 25,000 clones, under 80% seen once. Unexposed donor CD4+ T cells date from about 2010-2019, before the COVID-19 pandemic. CD4+ T cells were isolated from the cells after around 9 days of culture. The specimen was CD4+ T cells from PBMCs, cultured in vitro. This sequence originates from a human donor in good health.

CDR3 sequence reads: CASSLGHSPKRAEAFF. In DNA, the CDR3 is TGTGCCAGCAGCCTGGGACATTCTCCTAAGAGAGCTGAAGCTTTCTTT. The gene calls are TRBV11-2 and TRBJ1-1, with D possibly being TRBD1 (6 bases). The V gene lost 5 bases and the J gene lost 6 bases, with 22 bases spanning the gap. The germline CDR1 and CDR2 sequences are SGHAT and FQNNGV. The CDR3 has 16 residues.